This T cell receptor (beta chain) was sequenced for a study of blood T cell repertoires in COVID-19. For the study at large: T cells, B-cell-depleted T cells, or PBMCs provided the cDNA or gDNA that served as material.

Generated by immunoSEQ multiplex PCR, the TCRdb table keeps only in-frame clones and is missing some. The sample has more than 200,000 clones; less than 90% are singletons. Looked up from germline, CDR1 is GTSNPN and CDR2 is SVGIG (reference sequence). Trimming pared 4 bases from V and 2 bases from J, leaving 17 bases between. The CDR3 spans 15 residues. This receptor was obtained from a man in his thirties or forties with active or convalescent COVID-19. What was sequenced was peripheral blood. The rearrangement joins TRBV30 to TRBJ2-5; TRBD2 is a possible D gene (5 bases). In nucleotides, the CDR3 is TGTGCCTGGACCCTCAACCCAAGCGGACAAGAGACCCAGTACTTC. Its protein product is CAWTLNPSGQETQYF.